This record looks at one T cell receptor beta chain sequence and its context. The antigen remains undetermined. Trimming left V 0 bases short and J 6 bases short, with 11 bases between. The CDR3 extends over 14 amino acids. Germline V CDR1 and CDR2: SGHDN, FVKESK. Profiled with immunoSEQ multiplex PCR; TCRdb holds only in-frame clones, not every one. The table includes tens of thousands of clones, roughly 85% detected once. This sample stems from a study of T cells in narcolepsy. On the study more broadly: Healthy controls were enrolled alongside patients with narcolepsy type 1 or type 2. The study, taken as a whole, reports: Healthy controls reportedly lacked the autoreactive clonotypes serially found in patients' blood. In some patient and control memory CD4+ samples, autoreactive clones were absent. Comparing one patient's CSF and blood CD4+ clonotypes highlighted HCRT- and TRIB2-specific autoreactive clonotypes.

The rearrangement uses TRBV14 and TRBJ1-2, with D possibly matching TRBD1 (5 bases). The receptor comes from a human donor in good health. Sequencing input: memory (CD45RA-) CD4+ T cells from blood. This CDR3 reads CASSQDRQGDGYTF. Here the CDR3 DNA reads TGTGCCAGCAGCCAAGATAGGCAGGGTGATGGCTACACCTTC.